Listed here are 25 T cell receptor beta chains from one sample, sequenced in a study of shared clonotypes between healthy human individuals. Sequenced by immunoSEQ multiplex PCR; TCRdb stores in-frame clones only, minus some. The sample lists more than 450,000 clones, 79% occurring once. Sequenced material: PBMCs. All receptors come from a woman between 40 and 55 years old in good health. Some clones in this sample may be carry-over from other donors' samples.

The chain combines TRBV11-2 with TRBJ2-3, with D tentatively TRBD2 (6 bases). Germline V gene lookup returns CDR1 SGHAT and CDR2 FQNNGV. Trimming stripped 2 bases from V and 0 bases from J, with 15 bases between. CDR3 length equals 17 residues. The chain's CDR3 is CASSLRTAGTSTDTQYF. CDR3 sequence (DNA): TGTGCCAGCAGCTTAAGGACGGCGGGAACTAGCACAGATACGCAGTATTTT.

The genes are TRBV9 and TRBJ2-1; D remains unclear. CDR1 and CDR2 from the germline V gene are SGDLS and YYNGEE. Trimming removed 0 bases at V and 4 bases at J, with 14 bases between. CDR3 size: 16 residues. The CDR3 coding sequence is TGTGCCAGCAGCGTAGTATCGAGCCTATCTTACAATGAGCAGTTCTTC. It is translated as CASSVVSSLSYNEQFF.

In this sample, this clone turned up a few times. CDR3 nucleotide sequence: TGTGCCAGCAGCCGTAGCTCCTACGAGCAGTACTTC. Translated: CASSRSSYEQYF. V usage is TRBV2 and J usage is TRBJ2-7; no firm D call. The CDR3 is made up of 12 amino acids. Trimming removed 6 bases at V and 0 bases at J, with 6 bases between. Germline CDR1 reads SNHLY; CDR2 reads FYNNEI.

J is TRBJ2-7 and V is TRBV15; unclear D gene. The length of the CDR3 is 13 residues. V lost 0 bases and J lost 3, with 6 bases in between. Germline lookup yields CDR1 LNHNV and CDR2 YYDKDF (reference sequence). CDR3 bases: TGTGCCACCAGCAGAGAGAGGAGCTACGAGCAGTACTTC. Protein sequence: CATSRERSYEQYF.

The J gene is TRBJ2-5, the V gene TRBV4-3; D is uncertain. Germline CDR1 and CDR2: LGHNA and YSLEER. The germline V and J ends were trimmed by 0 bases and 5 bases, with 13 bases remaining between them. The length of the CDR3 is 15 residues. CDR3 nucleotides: TGCGCCAGCAGCCAAGATCTCGGGCGTATGGAGACCCAGTACTTC. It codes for CASSQDLGRMETQYF.

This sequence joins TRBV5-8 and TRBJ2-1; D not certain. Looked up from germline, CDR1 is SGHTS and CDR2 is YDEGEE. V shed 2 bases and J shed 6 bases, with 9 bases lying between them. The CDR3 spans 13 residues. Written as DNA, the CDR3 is TGTGCCAGCAGCTTTGTACAGATCAATGAGCAGTTCTTC. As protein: CASSFVQINEQFF.

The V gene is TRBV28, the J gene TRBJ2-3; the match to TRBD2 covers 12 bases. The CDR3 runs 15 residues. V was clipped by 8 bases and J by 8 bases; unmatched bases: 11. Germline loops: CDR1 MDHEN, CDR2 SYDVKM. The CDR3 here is CASFSSGRASTTQYF. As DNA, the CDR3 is TGTGCCAGCTTCTCTAGCGGGAGGGCTTCAACTACGCAGTATTTT.

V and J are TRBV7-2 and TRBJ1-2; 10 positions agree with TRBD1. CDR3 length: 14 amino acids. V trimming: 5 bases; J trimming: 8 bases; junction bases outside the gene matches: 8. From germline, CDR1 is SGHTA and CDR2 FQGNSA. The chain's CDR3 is CASSPRQGARGYTF. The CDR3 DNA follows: TGTGCCAGCAGCCCCCGACAGGGGGCGAGGGGCTACACCTTC.

The CDR3 reads CAHSARDNEKLFF. CDR3 nucleotides: TGTGCCCACTCGGCCAGGGATAATGAAAAACTGTTTTTT. The chain joins TRBV30 to TRBJ1-4; weak D call: TRBD1 (5 bases). CDR3 size: 13 residues. The germline V gene encodes CDR1 GTSNPN and CDR2 SVGIG (reference sequence). The V end was cut by 8 bases, the J end by 4 bases, with 14 bases between. Complete variable domain (other parts from reference TRBV30 and TRBJ1-4): SQTIHQWPATLVQPVGSPLSLECTVEGTSNPNLYWYRQAAGRGLQLLFYSVGIGQISSEVPQNLSASRPQDRQFILSSKKLLLSDSGFYLCAHSARDNEKLFFGSGTQLSVL.

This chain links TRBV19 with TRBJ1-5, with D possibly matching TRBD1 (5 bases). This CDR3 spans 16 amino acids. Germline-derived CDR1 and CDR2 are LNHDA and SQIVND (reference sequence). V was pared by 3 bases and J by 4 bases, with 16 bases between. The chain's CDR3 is CASSMGRGSLNQPQHF. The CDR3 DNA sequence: TGTGCCAGTAGTATGGGTAGGGGATCCTTAAATCAGCCCCAGCATTTT. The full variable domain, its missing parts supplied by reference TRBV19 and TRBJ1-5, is DGGITQSPKYLFRKEGQNVTLSCEQNLNHDAMYWYRQDPGQGLRLIYYSQIVNDFQKGDIAEGYSVSREKKESFPLTVTSAQKNPTAFYLCASSMGRGSLNQPQHFGDGTRLSIL.

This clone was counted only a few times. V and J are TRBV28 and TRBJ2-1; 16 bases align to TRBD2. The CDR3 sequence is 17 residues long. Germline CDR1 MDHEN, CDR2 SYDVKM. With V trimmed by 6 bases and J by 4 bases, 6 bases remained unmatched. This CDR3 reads CASSHPGLAGGYNEQFF. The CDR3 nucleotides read TGTGCCAGCAGCCACCCGGGACTAGCGGGGGGGTACAATGAGCAGTTCTTC.

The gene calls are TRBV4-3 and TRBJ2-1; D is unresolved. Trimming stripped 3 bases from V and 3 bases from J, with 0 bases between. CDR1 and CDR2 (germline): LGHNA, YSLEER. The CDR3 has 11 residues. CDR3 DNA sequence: TGCGCCAGCAGCCACTACAATGAGCAGTTCTTC. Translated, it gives CASSHYNEQFF.

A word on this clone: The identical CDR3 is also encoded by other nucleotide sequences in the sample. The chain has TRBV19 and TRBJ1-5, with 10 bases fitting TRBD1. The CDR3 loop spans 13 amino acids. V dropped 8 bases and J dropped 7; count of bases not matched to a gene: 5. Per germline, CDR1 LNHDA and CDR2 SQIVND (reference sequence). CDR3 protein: CASSGTGDQPQHF. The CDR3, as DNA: TGTGCCAGTTCCGGGACAGGGGACCAGCCCCAGCATTTT.

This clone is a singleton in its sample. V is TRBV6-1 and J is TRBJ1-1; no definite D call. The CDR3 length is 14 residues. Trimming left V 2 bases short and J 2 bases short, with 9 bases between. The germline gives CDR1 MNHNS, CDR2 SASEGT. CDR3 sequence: CASSEWAANTEAFF. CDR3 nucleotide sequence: TGTGCCAGCAGTGAATGGGCAGCAAACACTGAAGCTTTCTTT.

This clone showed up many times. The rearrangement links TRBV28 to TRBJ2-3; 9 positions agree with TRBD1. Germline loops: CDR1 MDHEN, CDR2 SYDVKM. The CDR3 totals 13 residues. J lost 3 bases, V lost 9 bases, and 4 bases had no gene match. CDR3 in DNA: TGTGCCAGTTCGGGACAGGGAACAGATACGCAGTATTTT. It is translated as CASSGQGTDTQYF. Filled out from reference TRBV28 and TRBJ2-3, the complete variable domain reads DVKVTQSSRYLVKRTGEKVFLECVQDMDHENMFWYRQDPGLGLRLIYFSYDVKMKEKGDIPEGYSVSREKKERFSLILESASTNQTSMYLCASSGQGTDTQYFGPGTRLTVL.

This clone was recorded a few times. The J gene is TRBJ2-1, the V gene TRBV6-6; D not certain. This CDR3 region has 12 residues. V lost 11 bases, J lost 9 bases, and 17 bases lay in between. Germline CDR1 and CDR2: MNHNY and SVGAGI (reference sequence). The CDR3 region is CAVGPPPVEQFF. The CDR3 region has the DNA TGTGCCGTCGGGCCGCCGCCAGTTGAGCAGTTCTTC.

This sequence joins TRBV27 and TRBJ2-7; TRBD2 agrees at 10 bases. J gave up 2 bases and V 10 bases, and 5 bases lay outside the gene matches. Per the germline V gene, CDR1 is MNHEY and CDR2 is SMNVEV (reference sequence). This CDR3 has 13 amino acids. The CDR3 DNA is TGTGCCACCCTAGCGGGGGCCCCCTACGAGCAGTACTTC. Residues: CATLAGAPYEQYF.

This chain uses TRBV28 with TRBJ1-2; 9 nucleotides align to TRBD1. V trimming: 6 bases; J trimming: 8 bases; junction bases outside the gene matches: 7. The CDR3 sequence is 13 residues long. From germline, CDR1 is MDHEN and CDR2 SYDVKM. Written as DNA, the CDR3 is TGTGCCAGCAGGTTGGACAGGGGAGGCGGCTACACCTTC. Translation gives CASRLDRGGGYTF.

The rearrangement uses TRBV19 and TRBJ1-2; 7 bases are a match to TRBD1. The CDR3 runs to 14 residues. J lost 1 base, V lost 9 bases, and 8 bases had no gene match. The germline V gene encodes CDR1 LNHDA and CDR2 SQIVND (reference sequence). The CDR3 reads CASKTGTSNYGYTF. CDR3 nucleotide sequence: TGTGCCAGCAAGACAGGGACTAGTAACTATGGCTACACCTTC.

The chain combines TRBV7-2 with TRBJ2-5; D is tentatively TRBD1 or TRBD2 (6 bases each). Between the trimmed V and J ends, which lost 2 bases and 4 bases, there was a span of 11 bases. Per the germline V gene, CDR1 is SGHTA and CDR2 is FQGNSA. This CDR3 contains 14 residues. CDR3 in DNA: TGTGCCAGCAGCTTAAACGGAGGGGGAGAGACCCAGTACTTC. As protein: CASSLNGGGETQYF.

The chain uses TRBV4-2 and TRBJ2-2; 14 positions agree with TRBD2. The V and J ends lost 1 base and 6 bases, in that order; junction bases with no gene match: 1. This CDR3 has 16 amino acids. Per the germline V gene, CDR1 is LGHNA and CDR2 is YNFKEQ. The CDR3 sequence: CASSQGLAGGAGELFF. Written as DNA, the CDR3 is TGTGCCAGCAGCCAAGGACTAGCGGGAGGGGCCGGGGAGCTGTTTTTT.

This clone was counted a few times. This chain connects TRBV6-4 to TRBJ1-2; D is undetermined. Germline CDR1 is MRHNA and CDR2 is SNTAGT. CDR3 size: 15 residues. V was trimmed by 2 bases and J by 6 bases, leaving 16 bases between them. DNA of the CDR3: TGTGCCAGCAGTGACCTGACGGTCCATTGGGATGGCTACACCTTC. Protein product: CASSDLTVHWDGYTF.

CDR3 DNA sequence: TGTGCCAGCAGCTCCCGTGGACTTTACGAGCAGTACTTC. It specifies CASSSRGLYEQYF. V is TRBV7-2 and J is TRBJ2-7, with D possibly TRBD2 on 5 matching bases. Germline V gene sequence: CDR1 SGHTA, CDR2 FQGNSA. Trimming removed 4 bases from V and 4 bases from J, with 11 bases in between. The CDR3 is 13 amino acids.

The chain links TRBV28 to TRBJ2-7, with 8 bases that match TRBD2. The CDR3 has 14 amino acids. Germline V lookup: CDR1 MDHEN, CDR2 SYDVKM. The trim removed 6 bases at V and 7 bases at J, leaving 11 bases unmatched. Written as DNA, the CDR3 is TGTGCCAGCAGCCAACGACCCCGGGGGGGGGAGCAGTACTTC. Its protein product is CASSQRPRGGEQYF.

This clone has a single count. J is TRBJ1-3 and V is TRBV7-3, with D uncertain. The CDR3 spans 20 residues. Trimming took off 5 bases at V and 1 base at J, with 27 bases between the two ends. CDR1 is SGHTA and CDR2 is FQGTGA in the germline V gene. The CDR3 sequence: CASSPPTGGSWFGSGNTIYF. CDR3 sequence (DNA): TGTGCCAGCAGCCCCCCGACCGGCGGTTCCTGGTTCGGTTCTGGAAACACCATATATTTT. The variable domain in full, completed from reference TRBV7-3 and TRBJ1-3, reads GAGVSQTPSNKVTEKGKYVELRCDPISGHTALYWYRQSLGQGPEFLIYFQGTGAADDSGLPNDRFFAVRPEGSVSTLKIQRTERGDSAVYLCASSPPTGGSWFGSGNTIYFGEGSWLTVV.